One and the same sample provided the 5 T cell receptor beta chains below, sequenced in a study of blood T cell repertoires in COVID-19. The protocol was immunoSEQ multiplex PCR, while the TCRdb copy is restricted to in-frame clones and leaves out a portion. The sample shows about 88,000 clones, approximately 90% of them seen only once. The sequenced material came from peripheral blood. These receptors were collected from a woman of 80 years or more with acute or convalescent COVID-19.

This chain joins TRBV6-1 and TRBJ2-7; 7 bases line up with TRBD2. CDR3 length equals 14 residues. The V segment lost 6 bases and the J segment 5 bases; nucleotides outside the gene matches: 10. Germline CDR1 reads MNHNS; CDR2 reads SASEGT. The CDR3, as DNA: TGTGCCAGCAGCCGGACCGGGACTACGAACGAGCAGTACTTC. Its translation: CASSRTGTTNEQYF.

This clone was picked up a small number of times. V is TRBV10-3 and J is TRBJ1-4, with 9 bases identical to TRBD1. Per the germline V gene, CDR1 is ENHRY and CDR2 is SYGVKD. The CDR3 is made up of 12 amino acids. V shed 8 bases, J shed 6 bases, and the junction held 1 base outside the gene matches. The CDR3 region has the DNA TGTGCCATCCGGGACAGGGATGAAAAACTGTTTTTT. This codes for CAIRDRDEKLFF.

This chain uses TRBV3-1 (or the pseudogene TRBV3-2) with TRBJ1-3, with D possibly being TRBD1 (5 bases). The germline CDR1 and CDR2 sequences are LGHDT and YNNKEL (reference sequence). V was pared by 1 base and J by 0 bases, with 7 bases between. The CDR3 totals 15 residues. The CDR3 DNA is TGTGCCAGCAGCCAAGGGGGGGGCTCTGGAAACACCATATATTTT. It yields the protein CASSQGGGSGNTIYF.

The chain employs TRBV4-1 and TRBJ1-3, with a weak D call TRBD1 (6 bases). Germline CDR1 MGHRA, CDR2 YSYEKL. The CDR3 covers 17 residues. Trimming shortened V by 1 base and J by 2 bases, and 15 bases separated the two germline ends. This CDR3 is CASSQGDPGVAGNTIYF. The CDR3 DNA sequence: TGCGCCAGCAGCCAAGGGGACCCAGGGGTGGCTGGAAACACCATATATTTT.

Only one count was recorded for this clone. The genes are TRBV6-2 or TRBV6-3 and TRBJ2-1, with 9 bases aligning to TRBD1. V lost 1 base and J lost 0; bases outside the gene matches: 7. The CDR3 is 18 amino acids. Germline V gene lookup returns CDR1 MNHEY and CDR2 SVGEGT. CDR3: CASSYLLDRGISYNEQFF. The CDR3 DNA reads as TGTGCCAGCAGTTACTTATTGGACAGGGGAATCTCCTACAATGAGCAGTTCTTC.